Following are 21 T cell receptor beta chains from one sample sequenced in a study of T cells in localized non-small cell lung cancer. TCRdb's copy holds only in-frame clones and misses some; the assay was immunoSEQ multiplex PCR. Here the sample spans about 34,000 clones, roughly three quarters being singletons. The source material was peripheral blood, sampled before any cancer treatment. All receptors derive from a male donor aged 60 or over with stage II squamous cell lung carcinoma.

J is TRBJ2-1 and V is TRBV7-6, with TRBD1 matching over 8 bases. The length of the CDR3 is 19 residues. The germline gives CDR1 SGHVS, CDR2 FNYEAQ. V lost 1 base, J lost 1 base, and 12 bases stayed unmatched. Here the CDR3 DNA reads TGTGCCAGCAGCTTAGAGGACAGGGCGTCTGGGTGGTCCTACAATGAGCAGTTCTTC. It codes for CASSLEDRASGWSYNEQFF.

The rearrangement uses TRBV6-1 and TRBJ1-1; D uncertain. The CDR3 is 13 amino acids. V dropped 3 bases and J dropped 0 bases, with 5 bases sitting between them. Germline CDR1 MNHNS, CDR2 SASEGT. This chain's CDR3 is CASSELLNTEAFF. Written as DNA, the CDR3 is TGTGCCAGCAGTGAGCTATTGAACACTGAAGCTTTCTTT.

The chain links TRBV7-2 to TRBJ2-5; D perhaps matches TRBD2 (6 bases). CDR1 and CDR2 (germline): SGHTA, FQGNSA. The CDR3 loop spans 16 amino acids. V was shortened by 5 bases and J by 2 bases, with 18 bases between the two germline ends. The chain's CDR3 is CASSHGAGRLQETQYF. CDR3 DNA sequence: TGTGCCAGCAGCCATGGGGCGGGAAGGTTACAAGAGACCCAGTACTTC. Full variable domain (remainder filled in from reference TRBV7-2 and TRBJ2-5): GAGVSQSPSNKVTEKGKDVELRCDPISGHTALYWYRQSLGQGLEFLIYFQGNSAPDKSGLPSDRFSAERTGGSVSTLTIQRTQQEDSAVYLCASSHGAGRLQETQYFGPGTRLLVL.

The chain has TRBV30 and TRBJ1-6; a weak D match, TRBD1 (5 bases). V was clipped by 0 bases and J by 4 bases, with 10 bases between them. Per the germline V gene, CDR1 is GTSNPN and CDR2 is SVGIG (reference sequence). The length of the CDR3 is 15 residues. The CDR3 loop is CAWSVRSGYNSPLHF. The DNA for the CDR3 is TGTGCCTGGAGTGTACGGTCAGGGTATAATTCACCCCTCCACTTT.

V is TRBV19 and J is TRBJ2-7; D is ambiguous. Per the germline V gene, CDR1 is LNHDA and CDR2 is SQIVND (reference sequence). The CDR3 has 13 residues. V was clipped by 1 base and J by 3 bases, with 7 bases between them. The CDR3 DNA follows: TGTGCCAGTAGTATAGGACGCCGCTACGAGCAGTACTTC. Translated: CASSIGRRYEQYF.

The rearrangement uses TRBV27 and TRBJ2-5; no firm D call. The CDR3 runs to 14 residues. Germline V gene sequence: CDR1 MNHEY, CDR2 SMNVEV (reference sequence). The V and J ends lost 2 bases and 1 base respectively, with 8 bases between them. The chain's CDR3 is CASSLKSAQETQYF. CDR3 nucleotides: TGTGCCAGCAGTTTAAAGAGCGCCCAAGAGACCCAGTACTTC.

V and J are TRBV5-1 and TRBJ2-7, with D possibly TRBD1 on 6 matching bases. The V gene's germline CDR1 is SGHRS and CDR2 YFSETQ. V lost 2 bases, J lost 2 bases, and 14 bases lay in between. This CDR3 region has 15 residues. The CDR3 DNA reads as TGCGCCAGCAGCTTACGCGGACAGAGTACCTACGAGCAGTACTTC. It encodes CASSLRGQSTYEQYF.

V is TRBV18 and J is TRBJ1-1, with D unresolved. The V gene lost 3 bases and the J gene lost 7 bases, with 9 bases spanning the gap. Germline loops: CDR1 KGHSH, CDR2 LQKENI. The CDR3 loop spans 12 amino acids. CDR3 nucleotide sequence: TGTGCCAGCTCACCGGGGTCGGATGAAGCTTTCTTT. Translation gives CASSPGSDEAFF. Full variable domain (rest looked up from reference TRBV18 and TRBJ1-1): NAGVMQNPRHLVRRRGQEARLRCSPMKGHSHVYWYRQLPEEGLKFMVYLQKENIIDESGMPKERFSAEFPKEGPSILRIQQVVRGDSAAYFCASSPGSDEAFFGQGTRLTVV.

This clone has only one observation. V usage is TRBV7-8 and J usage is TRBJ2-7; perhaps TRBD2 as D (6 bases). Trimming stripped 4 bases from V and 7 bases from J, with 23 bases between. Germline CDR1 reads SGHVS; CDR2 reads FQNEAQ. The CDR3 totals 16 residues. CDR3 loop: CASSSRGAGTLLEQYF. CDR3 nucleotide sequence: TGTGCCAGCAGCTCCCGCGGGGCGGGGACCTTGTTAGAGCAGTACTTC.

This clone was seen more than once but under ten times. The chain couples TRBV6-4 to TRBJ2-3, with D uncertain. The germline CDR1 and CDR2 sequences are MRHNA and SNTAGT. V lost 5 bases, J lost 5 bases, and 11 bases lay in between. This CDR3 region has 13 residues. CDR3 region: CASSPEIGDTQYF. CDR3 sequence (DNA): TGTGCCAGCAGTCCGGAGATTGGAGATACGCAGTATTTT.

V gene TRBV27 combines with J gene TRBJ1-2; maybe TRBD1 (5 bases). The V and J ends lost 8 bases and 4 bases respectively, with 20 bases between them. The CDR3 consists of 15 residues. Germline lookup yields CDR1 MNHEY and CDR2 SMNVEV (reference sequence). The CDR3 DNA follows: TGTGCCAGCGGGAGGGGACTTAACATGTTCTATGGCTACACCTTC. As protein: CASGRGLNMFYGYTF.

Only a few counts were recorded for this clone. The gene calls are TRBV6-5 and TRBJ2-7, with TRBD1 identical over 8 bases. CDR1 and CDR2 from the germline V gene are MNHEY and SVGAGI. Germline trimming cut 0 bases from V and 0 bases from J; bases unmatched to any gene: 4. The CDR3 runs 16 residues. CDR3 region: CASSYSVTGGSYEQYF. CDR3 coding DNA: TGTGCCAGCAGTTACTCGGTTACAGGGGGCTCCTACGAGCAGTACTTC.

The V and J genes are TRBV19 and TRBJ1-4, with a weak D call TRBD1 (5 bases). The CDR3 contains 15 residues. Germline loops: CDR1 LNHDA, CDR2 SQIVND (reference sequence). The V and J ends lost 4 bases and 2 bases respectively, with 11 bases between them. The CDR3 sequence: CASSRGTGTNEKLFF. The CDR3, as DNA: TGTGCCAGTAGTAGAGGGACGGGGACTAATGAAAAACTGTTTTTT.

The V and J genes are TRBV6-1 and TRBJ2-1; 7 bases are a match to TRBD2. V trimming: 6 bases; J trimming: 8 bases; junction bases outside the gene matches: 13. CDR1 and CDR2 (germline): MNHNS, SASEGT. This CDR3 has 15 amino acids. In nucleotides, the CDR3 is TGTGCCAGCAGCCCCGGGAGGCCGGGGGAATATGAGCAGTTCTTC. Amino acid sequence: CASSPGRPGEYEQFF.

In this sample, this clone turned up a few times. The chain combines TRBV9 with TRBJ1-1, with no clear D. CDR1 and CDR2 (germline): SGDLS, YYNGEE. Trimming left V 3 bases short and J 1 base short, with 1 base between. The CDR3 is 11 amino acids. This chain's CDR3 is CASSANTEAFF. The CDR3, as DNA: TGTGCCAGCAGCGCGAACACTGAAGCTTTCTTT.

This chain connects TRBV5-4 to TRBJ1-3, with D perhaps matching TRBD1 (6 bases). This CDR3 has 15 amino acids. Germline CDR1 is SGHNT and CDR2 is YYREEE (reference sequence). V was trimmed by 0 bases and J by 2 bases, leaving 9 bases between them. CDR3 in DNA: TGTGCCAGCAGCTTGGACGGGGGGCCTGGAAACACCATATATTTT. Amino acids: CASSLDGGPGNTIYF. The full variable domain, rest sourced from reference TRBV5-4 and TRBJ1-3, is ETGVTQSPTHLIKTRGQQVTLRCSSQSGHNTVSWYQQALGQGPQFIFQYYREEENGRGNFPPRFSGLQFPNYSSELNVNALELDDSALYLCASSLDGGPGNTIYFGEGSWLTVV.

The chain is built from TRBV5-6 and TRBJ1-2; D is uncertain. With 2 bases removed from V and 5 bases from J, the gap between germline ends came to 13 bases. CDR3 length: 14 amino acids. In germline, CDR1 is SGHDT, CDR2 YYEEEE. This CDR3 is CASSFEVGPYGYTF. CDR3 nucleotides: TGTGCCAGCAGCTTTGAGGTAGGACCTTATGGCTACACCTTC.

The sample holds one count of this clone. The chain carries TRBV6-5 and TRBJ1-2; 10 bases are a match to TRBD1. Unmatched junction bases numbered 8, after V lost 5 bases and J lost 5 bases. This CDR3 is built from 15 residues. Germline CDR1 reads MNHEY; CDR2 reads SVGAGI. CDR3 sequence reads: CASSPRTGGDYGYTF. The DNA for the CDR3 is TGTGCCAGCAGTCCCCGGACAGGGGGAGATTATGGCTACACCTTC.

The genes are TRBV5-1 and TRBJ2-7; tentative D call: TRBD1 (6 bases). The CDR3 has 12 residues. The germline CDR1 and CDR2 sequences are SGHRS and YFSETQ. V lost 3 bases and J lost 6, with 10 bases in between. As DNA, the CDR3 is TGCGCCAGCAGCTCAACAGGGACCGAGCAGTACTTC. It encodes CASSSTGTEQYF.

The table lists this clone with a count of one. CDR3 residues: CASSLGSGGTYEQYF. The CDR3 coding sequence is TGCGCCAGCAGCTTAGGGTCAGGGGGAACCTACGAGCAGTACTTC. V gene TRBV5-1 combines with J gene TRBJ2-7, with 7 bases fitting TRBD1. V was clipped by 2 bases and J by 2 bases; unmatched bases: 7. This CDR3 region has 15 residues. CDR1 is SGHRS, CDR2 YFSETQ, per germline.

CDR3 sequence: CASSVDRLSTEAFF. The CDR3, as DNA: TGTGCCAGCAGCGTAGACCGTCTATCCACTGAAGCTTTCTTT. This chain links TRBV6-6 with TRBJ1-1; D unclear. Germline CDR1 reads MNHNY; CDR2 reads SVGAGI (reference sequence). The length of the CDR3 is 14 residues. Trimming removed 6 bases from V and 4 bases from J, with 15 bases in between.